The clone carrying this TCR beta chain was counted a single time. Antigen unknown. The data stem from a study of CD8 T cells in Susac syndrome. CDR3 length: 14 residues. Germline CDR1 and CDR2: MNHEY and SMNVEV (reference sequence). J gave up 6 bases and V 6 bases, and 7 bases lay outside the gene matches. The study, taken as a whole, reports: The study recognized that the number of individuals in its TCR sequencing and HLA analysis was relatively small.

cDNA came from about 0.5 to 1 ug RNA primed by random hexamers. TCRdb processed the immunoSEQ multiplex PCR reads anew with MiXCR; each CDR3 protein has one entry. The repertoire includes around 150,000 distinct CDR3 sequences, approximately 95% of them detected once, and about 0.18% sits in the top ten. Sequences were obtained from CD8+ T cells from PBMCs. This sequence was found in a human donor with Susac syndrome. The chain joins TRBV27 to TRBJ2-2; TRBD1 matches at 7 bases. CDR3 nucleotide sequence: TGTGCCAGCAGACCGGGACAGCGGTCCGGGGAGCTGTTTTTT. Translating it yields CASRPGQRSGELFF.